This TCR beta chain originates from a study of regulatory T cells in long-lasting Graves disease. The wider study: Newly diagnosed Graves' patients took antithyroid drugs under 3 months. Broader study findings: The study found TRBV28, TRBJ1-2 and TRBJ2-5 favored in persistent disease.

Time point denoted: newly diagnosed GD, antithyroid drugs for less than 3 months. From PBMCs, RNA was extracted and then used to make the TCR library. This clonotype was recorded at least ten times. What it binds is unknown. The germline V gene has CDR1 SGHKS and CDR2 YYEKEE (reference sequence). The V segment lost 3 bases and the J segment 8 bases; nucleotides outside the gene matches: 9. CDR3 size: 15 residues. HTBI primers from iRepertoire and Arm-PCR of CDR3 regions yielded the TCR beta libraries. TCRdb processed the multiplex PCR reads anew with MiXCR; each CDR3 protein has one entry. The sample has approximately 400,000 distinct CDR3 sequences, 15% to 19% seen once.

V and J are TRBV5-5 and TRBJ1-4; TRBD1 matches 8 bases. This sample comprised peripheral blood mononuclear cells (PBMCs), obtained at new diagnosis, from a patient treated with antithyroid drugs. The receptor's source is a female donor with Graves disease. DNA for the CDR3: TGTGCCAGCAGCTCTCAAACAGGGGGTCGGGAAAAACTGTTTTTT. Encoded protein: CASSSQTGGREKLFF. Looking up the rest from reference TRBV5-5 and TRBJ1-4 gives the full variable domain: DAGVTQSPTHLIKTRGQQVTLRCSPISGHKSVSWYQQVLGQGPQFIFQYYEKEERGRGNFPDRFSARQFPNYSSELNVNALLLGDSALYLCASSSQTGGREKLFFGSGTQLSVL.